Shown below are 5 T cell receptor beta chains from a single sample sequenced in a study of cytomegalovirus exposure and HLA in healthy donors. The study ran its PCR with 60 Vbeta and 13 Jbeta primers. The method was immunoSEQ multiplex PCR; TCRdb's version includes in-frame clones alone and lacks a portion of them. The table records about 94,000 clones, over 60% of them present only once. The sequenced material came from PBMCs. The origin of the receptors is a man aged 30 to 39 in good health and CMV-seronegative.

The chain has TRBV12-5 and TRBJ2-3; TRBD2 might be the D (6 bases). V lost 5 bases to trimming and J lost 2 bases, with 17 bases between them. CDR3 length equals 16 residues. CDR1 is LGHNT, CDR2 FRNRAP, per germline. CDR3 sequence: CASGPGTFRITDTQYF. The CDR3 bases are TGTGCTAGTGGTCCCGGGACTTTCCGAATCACAGATACGCAGTATTTT.

The table lists this clone with a few counts. The gene calls are TRBV2 and TRBJ1-3, with TRBD1 as a possible D gene (6 bases). Looked up from germline, CDR1 is SNHLY and CDR2 is FYNNEI. V was clipped by 2 bases and J by 4 bases, with 9 bases between them. The CDR3 length is 14 residues. The CDR3 here is CASSEQGTGNTIYF. CDR3 in DNA: TGTGCCAGCAGTGAACAGGGGACCGGAAACACCATATATTTT.

This clone occurred a few times. This chain uses TRBV4-1 with TRBJ1-2, with 8 bases fitting TRBD1. The CDR3 is made up of 16 amino acids. Trimming at V came to 4 bases and at J to 8 bases, leaving 15 bases not matched to a gene. Germline values: CDR1 MGHRA, CDR2 YSYEKL. CDR3 region: CASSLRGQGLFSGYTF. In DNA form, the CDR3 reads TGCGCCAGCAGCCTCAGGGGGCAGGGTCTCTTTTCGGGCTACACCTTC.

This clone was counted once. CDR3 protein: CASSLVTGTYNEQFF. CDR3 DNA sequence: TGTGCCAGCAGCCTAGTAACGGGGACTTACAATGAGCAGTTCTTC. This chain uses TRBV7-2 with TRBJ2-1, with D possibly matching TRBD2 (6 bases). Between the trimmed V and J ends, which lost 5 bases and 4 bases, there was a span of 15 bases. The germline V gene encodes CDR1 SGHTA and CDR2 FQGNSA. The CDR3 contains 15 residues.

The chain has TRBV30 and TRBJ1-3; weak D call: TRBD1 (6 bases). This CDR3 comprises 13 residues. The ends were cut back, 6 bases at V and 1 base at J, with 10 bases in the middle. Germline-derived CDR1 and CDR2 are GTSNPN and SVGIG (reference sequence). In DNA, the CDR3 is TGTGCCTGCTTGGGACAATCTGGAAACACCATATATTTT. Translating it yields CACLGQSGNTIYF.